This T cell receptor (beta chain) was retrieved from a study of OX40 agonist ivuxolimab in advanced cancers. Turning to the study itself: With ivuxolimab, an agonistic anti-OX40 (CD134) antibody, patients were treated. At 65% to 90% male, the cohort had a mean age of 60 years, ranging from 23 to 79. Previous treatment with anti-PD-1, anti-PD-L1 or anti-CTLA-4 therapy was allowed; 35% to 50% had received some. Study-level points and caveats: A proportion of nonresponders additionally exhibited low normalized T-cell clonal expansion.

CDR1 is SGHRS, CDR2 YFSETQ, per germline. V was shortened by 3 bases and J by 4 bases, with 14 bases between the two germline ends. The CDR3 covers 15 residues. Data came from immunoSEQ multiplex PCR; TCRdb stores just in-frame clones and leaves some out. Among some 59,000 clones, around 90% were seen once, and the ten largest hold about 5%. As regards this clone: Its antigen is not known.

This sequence joins TRBV5-1 and TRBJ2-1; D might be TRBD1 or TRBD2, each matching 5 bases. The origin of this receptor is an adult with an advanced solid tumor such as melanoma, head and neck, liver or kidney cancer. The sequencing here drew on CD4+ or CD8+ T cells sorted from blood, taken in a trial of the OX40 agonist ivuxolimab. The CDR3 coding sequence is TGCGCCAGCAGCTCCTTGGGGGACCCTTACAATGAGCAGTTCTTC. It is translated as CASSSLGDPYNEQFF.